This T cell receptor (beta chain) was recorded in a study of monozygotic twins with inflammatory bowel disease. TCRdb re-called the 5' RACE reads; one entry per CDR3 protein, DNA not given. The sample includes around 450,000 distinct CDR3 sequences. The CDR3 extends over 14 amino acids. Germline values: CDR1 SNHLY, CDR2 FYNNEI. The sequenced sample was blood. The origin of this receptor is a human donor with ulcerative colitis or Crohn's disease, or a healthy co-twin of an affected twin (not recorded which). The chain links TRBV2 to TRBJ1-4; TCRdb's assignment of TRBD1 cannot be checked, as there is no DNA. CDR3 amino acids: CASRPDRFNEKLFF.